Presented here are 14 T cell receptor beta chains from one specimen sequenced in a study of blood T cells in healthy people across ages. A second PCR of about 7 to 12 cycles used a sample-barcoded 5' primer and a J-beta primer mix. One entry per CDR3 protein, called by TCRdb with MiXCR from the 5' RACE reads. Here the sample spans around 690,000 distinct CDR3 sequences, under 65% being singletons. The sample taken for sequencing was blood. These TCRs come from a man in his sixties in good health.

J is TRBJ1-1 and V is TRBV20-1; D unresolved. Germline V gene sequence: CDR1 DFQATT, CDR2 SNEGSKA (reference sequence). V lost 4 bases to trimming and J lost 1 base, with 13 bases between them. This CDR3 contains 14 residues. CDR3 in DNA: TGCAGTGCTATAGGTGCGAACAAGAACACTGAAGCTTTCTTT. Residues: CSAIGANKNTEAFF.

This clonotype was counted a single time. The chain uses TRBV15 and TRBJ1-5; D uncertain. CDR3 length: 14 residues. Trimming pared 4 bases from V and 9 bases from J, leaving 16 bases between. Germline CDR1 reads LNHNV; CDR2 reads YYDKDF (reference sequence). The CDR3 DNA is TGTGCCACCAGCAAGGCCCCTCCAGATCGGCCCCAGCATTTT. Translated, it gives CATSKAPPDRPQHF.

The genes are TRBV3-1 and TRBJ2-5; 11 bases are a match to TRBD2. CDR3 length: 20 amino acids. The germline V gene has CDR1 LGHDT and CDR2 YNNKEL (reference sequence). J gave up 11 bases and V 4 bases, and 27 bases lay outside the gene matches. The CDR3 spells CASSLRTTSGTRRPYNEQYF. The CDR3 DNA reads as TGTGCCAGCAGCCTCCGAACGACTAGCGGGACGCGGCGCCCTTACAATGAGCAGTACTTC.

The CDR3 DNA is TGCAGTGCAGCCCGGACTAGCGGCCACAATGAGCAGTTCTTC. This encodes CSAARTSGHNEQFF. The J gene is TRBJ2-1, the V gene TRBV20-1, with 10 bases aligning to TRBD2. The CDR3 has 14 residues. V lost 6 bases to trimming and J lost 5 bases; unmatched junction nucleotides: 7. Germline assignment: CDR1 DFQATT and CDR2 SNEGSKA (reference sequence).

The DNA for the CDR3 is TGTGCCACAACGACAGGCTATGGCTACACCTTC. Protein sequence: CATTTGYGYTF. The V call is TRBV6-6, the J call TRBJ1-2; D possibly corresponds to TRBD1 (6 bases). CDR1 MNHNY and CDR2 SVGAGI come from the germline V gene (reference sequence). The V end was cut by 10 bases, the J end by 4 bases, with 10 bases between. This CDR3 has 11 amino acids.

The CDR3 loop is CSAKGQLSSYNEQFF. The CDR3 nucleotides read TGCAGTGCTAAGGGACAGCTAAGCTCCTACAATGAGCAGTTCTTC. This chain uses TRBV20-1 with TRBJ2-1; the match to TRBD1 covers 7 bases. The germline gives CDR1 DFQATT, CDR2 SNEGSKA (reference sequence). V was clipped by 4 bases and J by 0 bases; unmatched bases: 6. This CDR3 comprises 15 residues.

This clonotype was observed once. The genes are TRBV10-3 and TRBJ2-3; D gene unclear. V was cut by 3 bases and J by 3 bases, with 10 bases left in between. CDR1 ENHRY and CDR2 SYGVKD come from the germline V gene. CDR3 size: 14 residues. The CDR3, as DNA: TGTGCCATCAGTGATTCTGTTCAGACAGATACGCAGTATTTT. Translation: CAISDSVQTDTQYF.

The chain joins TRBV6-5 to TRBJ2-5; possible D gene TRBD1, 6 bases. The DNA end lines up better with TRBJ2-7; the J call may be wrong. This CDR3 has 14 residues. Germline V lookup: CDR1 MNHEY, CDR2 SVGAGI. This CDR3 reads CASSYGAGVYEQYF. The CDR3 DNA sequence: TGTGCCAGCAGTTACGGCGCAGGGGTCTACGAGCAGTACTTC.

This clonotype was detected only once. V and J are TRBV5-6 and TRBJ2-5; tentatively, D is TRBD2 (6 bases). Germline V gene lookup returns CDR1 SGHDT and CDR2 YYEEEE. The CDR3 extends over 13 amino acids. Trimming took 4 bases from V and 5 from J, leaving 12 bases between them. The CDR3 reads CASSRDLRETQYF. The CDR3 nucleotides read TGTGCCAGCAGCCGGGACTTGCGGGAGACCCAGTACTTC.

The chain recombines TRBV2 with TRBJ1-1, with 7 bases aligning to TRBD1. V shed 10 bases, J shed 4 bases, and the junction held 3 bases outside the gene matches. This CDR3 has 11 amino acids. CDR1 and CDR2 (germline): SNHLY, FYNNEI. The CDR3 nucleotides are TGTGCCACGGCAGGGGGCACTGAAGCTTTCTTT. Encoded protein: CATAGGTEAFF.

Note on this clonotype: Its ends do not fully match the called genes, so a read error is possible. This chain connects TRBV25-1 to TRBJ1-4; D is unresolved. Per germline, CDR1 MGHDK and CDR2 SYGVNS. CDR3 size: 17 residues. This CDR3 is CASREFLSTGKNEKLFF. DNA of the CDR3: TGTGCCAGCAGAGAATTTCTTTCGACGGGGAAAAATGAAAAACTGTTTTTT.

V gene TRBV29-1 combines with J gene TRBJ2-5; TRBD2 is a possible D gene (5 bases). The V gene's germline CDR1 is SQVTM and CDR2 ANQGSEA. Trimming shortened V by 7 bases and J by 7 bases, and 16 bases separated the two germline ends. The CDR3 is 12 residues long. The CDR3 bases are TGCAGCGCCCGTGACCCTGGAGGGACCCAGTACTTC. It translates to CSARDPGGTQYF.

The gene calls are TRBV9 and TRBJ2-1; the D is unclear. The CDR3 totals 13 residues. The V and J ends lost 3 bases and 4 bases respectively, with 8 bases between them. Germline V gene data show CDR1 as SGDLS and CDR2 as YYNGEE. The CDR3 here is CASSGSPYNEQFF. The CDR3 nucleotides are TGTGCCAGCAGCGGCAGCCCGTACAATGAGCAGTTCTTC.

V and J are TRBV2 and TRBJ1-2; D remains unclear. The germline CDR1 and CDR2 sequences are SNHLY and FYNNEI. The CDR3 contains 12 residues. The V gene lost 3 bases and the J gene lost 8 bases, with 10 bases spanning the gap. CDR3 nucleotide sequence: TGTGCCAGCAGTGAGATGGGTGGGGGCTACACCTTC. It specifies CASSEMGGGYTF.